These 9 T cell receptor beta chains were sequenced from one sample in a study of CD8 T cells in ankylosing spondylitis. For these receptors, no antigen is known. TCRdb processed the 5' RACE reads anew with MiXCR; each CDR3 protein has one entry. The sample holds about 540,000 distinct CDR3 sequences, about an eighth seen once. Study-wide results and caveats: The study identified a TCR beta motif of roughly eight highly homologous variants that appeared characteristic of ankylosing spondylitis blood.

The specimen sequenced was blood, either unsorted or a sorted T cell fraction (not recorded which). The receptor set was obtained from a male donor with ankylosing spondylitis.

The CDR3 here is CASSFAGVRNTEAFF. The CDR3 nucleotides read TGTGCCAGCAGCTTCGCGGGGGTCAGGAACACTGAAGCTTTCTTT. V gene TRBV7-9 combines with J gene TRBJ1-1, with a weak D call TRBD1 (5 bases). V lost 3 bases and J 1 base, leaving 12 bases between the germline ends. There are 15 residues in the CDR3. CDR1 and CDR2 (germline): SEHNR, FQNEAQ (reference sequence).

The genes are TRBV5-4 and TRBJ1-2, with TRBD1 matching 8 bases. The ends lost 7 bases at V and 13 bases at J; junction bases unmatched: 12. The CDR3 runs to 12 residues. Germline CDR1 SGHNT, CDR2 YYREEE (reference sequence). The CDR3 sequence is CASEFQGAKATF. The CDR3 DNA follows: TGTGCCAGCGAGTTCCAGGGGGCGAAGGCCACCTTC.

This clonotype was seen ten or more times. V gene TRBV7-9 combines with J gene TRBJ2-1, with 11 bases matching TRBD2. From germline, CDR1 is SEHNR and CDR2 FQNEAQ (reference sequence). This CDR3 region has 16 residues. V lost 1 base, J lost 5 bases, and 4 bases stayed unmatched. The DNA for the CDR3 is TGTGCCAGCAGCTTAGGTCTAGCGGGAGGTGACAATGAGCAGTTCTTC. It yields the protein CASSLGLAGGDNEQFF.

In the case of this clonotype: This may be a read error: a much more frequent sequence differs by one nucleotide. This sequence joins TRBV12-3 or TRBV12-4 and TRBJ2-1, with 10 bases identical to TRBD1. V was clipped by 8 bases and J by 9 bases; unmatched bases: 19. This CDR3 region has 17 residues. CDR3 in amino acids: CASCSLATGGYWVEQFF. The CDR3 coding sequence is TGTGCCAGCTGTTCCCTCGCGACAGGGGGCTATTGGGTTGAGCAGTTCTTC.

The CDR3: CASSGQGWLLTQETQYF. Written as DNA, the CDR3 is TGTGCCAGCAGCGGACAGGGGTGGCTTCTTACCCAAGAGACCCAGTACTTC. V gene TRBV5-8 combines with J gene TRBJ2-5; 9 positions agree with TRBD1. The junction had 11 bases not matched to a gene; V was cut back by 4 bases and J by 1 base. The CDR3 is made up of 17 amino acids. The germline gives CDR1 SGHTS, CDR2 YDEGEE.

The V gene is TRBV4-2, the J gene TRBJ2-1; D could derive from TRBD1 or TRBD2 (5 bases each). The CDR3 sequence is 16 residues long. Germline assignment: CDR1 LGHNA and CDR2 YNFKEQ. Trimming cost V 0 bases and J 8 bases, with 17 bases left between them. CDR3 loop: CASSQDVGDGGDEQFF. The CDR3 coding sequence is TGTGCCAGCAGCCAAGATGTGGGGGATGGAGGCGATGAGCAGTTCTTC.

The V gene is TRBV12-3 or TRBV12-4, the J gene TRBJ1-3; D uncertain. CDR3 length: 13 residues. V gave up 6 bases and J gave up 0 bases, with 6 bases separating them. The CDR3 is CASRLSSGNTIYF. The CDR3 coding sequence is TGTGCCAGCAGACTAAGCTCTGGAAACACCATATATTTT.

The chain combines TRBV6-1 with TRBJ2-5; 11 bases match TRBD2. This CDR3 contains 15 residues. V trimming: 6 bases; J trimming: 5 bases; junction bases outside the gene matches: 8. Germline CDR1 and CDR2: MNHNS and SASEGT. CDR3 DNA: TGTGCCAGCAGAGTAGCGGGAGGGCCTGGGGAGACCCAGTACTTC. Translation gives CASRVAGGPGETQYF.

The V and J genes are TRBV3-1 and TRBJ2-2; TRBD2 matches at 11 bases. Trimming removed 1 base from V and 3 bases from J; junction bases left unmatched: 1. The germline gives CDR1 LGHDT, CDR2 YNNKEL (reference sequence). This CDR3 spans 16 amino acids. The CDR3 region is CASSQGTSGYTGELFF. The CDR3 DNA reads TGTGCCAGCAGCCAAGGGACTAGCGGGTACACCGGGGAGCTGTTTTTT.